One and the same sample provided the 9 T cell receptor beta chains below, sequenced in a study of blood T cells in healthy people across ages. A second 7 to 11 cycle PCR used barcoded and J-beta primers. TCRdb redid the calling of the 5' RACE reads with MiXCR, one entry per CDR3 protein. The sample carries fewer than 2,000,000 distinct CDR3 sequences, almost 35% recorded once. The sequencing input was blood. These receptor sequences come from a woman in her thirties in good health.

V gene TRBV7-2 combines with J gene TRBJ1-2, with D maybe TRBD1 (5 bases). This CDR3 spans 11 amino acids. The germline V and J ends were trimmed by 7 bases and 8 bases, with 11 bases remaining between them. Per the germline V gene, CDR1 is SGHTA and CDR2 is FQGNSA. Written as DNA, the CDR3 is TGTGCCAGCACCCGACGGGGCGGCTACACCTTC. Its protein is CASTRRGGYTF.

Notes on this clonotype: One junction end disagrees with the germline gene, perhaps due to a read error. CDR3 DNA: TGCAGTGCTAGAGGCCCACAAGCGGCCTACAATAAGCAGTTCTTC. Translating gives CSARGPQAAYNKQFF. This chain joins TRBV20-1 and TRBJ2-1, with D possibly TRBD2 on 5 matching bases. The CDR3 has 15 amino acids. CDR1 and CDR2 (germline): DFQATT, SNEGSKA (reference sequence).

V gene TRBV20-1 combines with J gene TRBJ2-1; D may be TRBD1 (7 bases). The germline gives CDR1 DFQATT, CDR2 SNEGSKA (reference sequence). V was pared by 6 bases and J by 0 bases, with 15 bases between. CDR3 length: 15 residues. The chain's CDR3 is CSAQGDSSSYNEQFF. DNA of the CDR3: TGCAGTGCCCAGGGGGACTCGAGCTCCTACAATGAGCAGTTCTTC.

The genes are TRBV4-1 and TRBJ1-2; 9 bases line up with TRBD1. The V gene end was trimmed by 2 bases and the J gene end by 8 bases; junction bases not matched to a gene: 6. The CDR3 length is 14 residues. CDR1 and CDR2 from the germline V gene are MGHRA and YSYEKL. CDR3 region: CASSQIGTGSGYTF. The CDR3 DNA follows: TGCGCCAGCAGCCAAATAGGGACAGGGAGCGGCTACACCTTC.

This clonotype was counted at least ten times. CDR3 region: CASSLGTSLNTQYF. CDR3 DNA sequence: TGTGCCAGCAGCCTCGGGACTAGCTTAAATACGCAGTATTTT. The chain combines TRBV7-6 with TRBJ2-3, with TRBD2 matching 9 bases. V shed 5 bases, J shed 7 bases, and the junction held 7 bases outside the gene matches. Per the germline V gene, CDR1 is SGHVS and CDR2 is FNYEAQ. This CDR3 is 14 amino acids long. Using reference TRBV7-6 and TRBJ2-3 for the parts outside the CDR3, the full variable domain is GAGVSQSPRYKVTKRGQDVALRCDPISGHVSLYWYRQALGQGPEFLTYFNYEAQQDKSGLPNDRFSAERPEGSISTLTIQRTEQRDSAMYRCASSLGTSLNTQYFGPGTRLTVL.

As DNA, the CDR3 is TGTGCCAGCAGTGGGGGGACTAGCGGGAGATTGGGTGAGCAGTTCTTC. Translation: CASSGGTSGRLGEQFF. This chain uses TRBV25-1 with TRBJ2-1; 14 bases match TRBD2. This CDR3 has 16 amino acids. V lost 4 bases to trimming and J lost 9 bases; unmatched junction nucleotides: 8. Germline V gene data show CDR1 as MGHDK and CDR2 as SYGVNS.

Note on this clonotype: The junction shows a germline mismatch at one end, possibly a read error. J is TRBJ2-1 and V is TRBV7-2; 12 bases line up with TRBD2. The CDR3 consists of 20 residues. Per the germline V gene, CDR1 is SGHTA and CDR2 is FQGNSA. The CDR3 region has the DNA TGTGCCAGCAATCAACGAACTAGCGGGAGGTCCACTAGCTCCTACAATGATCAGTTCTTC. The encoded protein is CASNQRTSGRSTSSYNDQFF.

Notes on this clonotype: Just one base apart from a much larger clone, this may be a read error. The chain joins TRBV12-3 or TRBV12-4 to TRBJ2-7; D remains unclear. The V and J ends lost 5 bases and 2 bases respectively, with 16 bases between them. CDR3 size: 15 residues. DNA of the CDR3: TGTGCCAGCAGTACCATAGTGGGCCCCCCCTACGAGCAGTACTTC. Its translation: CASSTIVGPPYEQYF.

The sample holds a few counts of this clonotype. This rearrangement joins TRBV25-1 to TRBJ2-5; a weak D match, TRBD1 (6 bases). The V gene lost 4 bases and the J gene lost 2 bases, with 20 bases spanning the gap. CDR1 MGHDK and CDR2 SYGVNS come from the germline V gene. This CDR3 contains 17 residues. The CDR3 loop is CASSVGGSFRGQETQYF. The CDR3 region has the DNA TGTGCCAGCAGTGTAGGGGGATCTTTCAGGGGACAAGAGACCCAGTACTTC.